Each of the 10 T cell receptor beta chains below was sequenced from the same sample in a study of technical replicates of blood from several donors. Profiled with immunoSEQ multiplex PCR; TCRdb holds only in-frame clones, not every one. The sample yields more than 75,000 clones, almost 97% seen once. Sequencing was carried out using T cells isolated from PBMCs. These receptor sequences come from a human donor in good health.

The chain links TRBV9 to TRBJ2-7; the match to TRBD2 covers 7 bases. The length of the CDR3 is 15 residues. Germline loops: CDR1 SGDLS, CDR2 YYNGEE. After removal of 0 bases from V and 5 bases from J, the junction contained 8 bases not matched to a gene. The CDR3 DNA sequence: TGTGCCAGCAGCGTAGAGGGAGGGCCTGTGGACGAGCAGTACTTC. Its translation: CASSVEGGPVDEQYF.

The V and J genes are TRBV29-1 and TRBJ2-7; 13 bases match TRBD2. There are 16 residues in the CDR3. The ends lost 5 bases at V and 5 bases at J; junction bases unmatched: 12. From germline, CDR1 is SQVTM and CDR2 ANQGSEA. The CDR3 coding sequence is TGCAGCGTTTTACTAGCGGGAGGGCCTTTTTTCCACGAGCAGTACTTC. It specifies CSVLLAGGPFFHEQYF.

V and J are TRBV7-9 and TRBJ2-3; TRBD2 agrees at 7 bases. This CDR3 has 13 residues. CDR1 is SEHNR, CDR2 FQNEAQ, per germline (reference sequence). Trimming at V came to 8 bases and at J to 4 bases, leaving 6 bases not matched to a gene. CDR3 coding DNA: TGTGCCAGCGTGGGAGGGAGGCCAGATACGCAGTATTTT. Translation gives CASVGGRPDTQYF.

The V gene is TRBV2, the J gene TRBJ2-3; D is unresolved. CDR3 length: 10 amino acids. The germline V gene has CDR1 SNHLY and CDR2 FYNNEI. V shed 10 bases and J shed 7 bases, with 9 bases lying between them. The CDR3 loop is CATLDYTQYF. CDR3 nucleotides: TGTGCCACTCTAGATTATACGCAGTATTTT.

The V and J genes are TRBV5-4 and TRBJ2-1; TRBD1 matches at 7 bases. The CDR3 sequence is 14 residues long. The ends lost 2 bases at V and 5 bases at J; junction bases unmatched: 4. Germline CDR1 SGHNT, CDR2 YYREEE (reference sequence). CDR3: CASSFPGQNNEQFF. For the CDR3, the DNA is TGTGCCAGCAGCTTCCCGGGACAGAACAATGAGCAGTTCTTC.

This chain uses TRBV4-3 with TRBJ1-2; tentative D call: TRBD1 (6 bases). Germline V gives CDR1 LGHNA, CDR2 YSLEER. The CDR3 is made up of 14 amino acids. The germline V and J ends were trimmed by 3 bases and 4 bases, with 12 bases remaining between them. DNA of the CDR3: TGCGCCAGCAGCCAGTTACAGGGCCTCTATGGCTACACCTTC. This codes for CASSQLQGLYGYTF.

The chain recombines TRBV18 with TRBJ1-1, with 7 nucleotides matching TRBD1. The CDR3 is 14 residues long. After removal of 3 bases from V and 5 bases from J, the junction contained 6 bases not matched to a gene. Germline values: CDR1 KGHSH, CDR2 LQKENI. This CDR3 is CASSPGHRGTEAFF. DNA of the CDR3: TGTGCCAGCTCACCGGGACACAGGGGAACTGAAGCTTTCTTT.

The J gene is TRBJ2-7, the V gene TRBV27; the match to TRBD2 covers 11 bases. The V segment lost 5 bases and the J segment 1 base; nucleotides outside the gene matches: 13. The CDR3 consists of 18 residues. The germline CDR1 and CDR2 sequences are MNHEY and SMNVEV (reference sequence). The CDR3 DNA reads as TGTGCCAGCAGTCCGCCGCCCATTTCTAGCGGGAGGTCCTACGAGCAGTACTTC. Amino acid sequence: CASSPPPISSGRSYEQYF.

The V gene is TRBV6-5, the J gene TRBJ1-3; D perhaps matches TRBD1 (5 bases). The CDR3 length is 14 residues. Germline V gene data show CDR1 as MNHEY and CDR2 as SVGAGI. Trimming pared 6 bases from V and 4 bases from J, leaving 13 bases between. CDR3 protein: CASRGGSAGNTIYF. Written as DNA, the CDR3 is TGTGCCAGCAGGGGGGGTTCGGCCGGAAACACCATATATTTT.

The gene calls are TRBV2 and TRBJ1-1, with D possibly matching TRBD1 (6 bases). The CDR3 loop spans 13 amino acids. CDR1 and CDR2 (germline): SNHLY, FYNNEI. V was clipped by 6 bases and J by 2 bases, with 10 bases between them. In DNA form, the CDR3 reads TGTGCCAGCAGCCTACAGGGTAACACTGAAGCTTTCTTT. As protein: CASSLQGNTEAFF.